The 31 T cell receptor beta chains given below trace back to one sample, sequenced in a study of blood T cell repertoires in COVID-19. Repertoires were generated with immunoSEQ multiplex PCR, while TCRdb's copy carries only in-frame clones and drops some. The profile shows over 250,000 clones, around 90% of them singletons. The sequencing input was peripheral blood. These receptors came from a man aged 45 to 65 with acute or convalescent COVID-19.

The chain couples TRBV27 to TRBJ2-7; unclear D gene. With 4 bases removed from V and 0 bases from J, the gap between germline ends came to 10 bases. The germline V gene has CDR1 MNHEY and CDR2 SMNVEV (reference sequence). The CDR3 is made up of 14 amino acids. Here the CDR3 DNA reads TGTGCCAGCAGTTACTCTCCCGGCTCCTACGAGCAGTACTTC. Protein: CASSYSPGSYEQYF.

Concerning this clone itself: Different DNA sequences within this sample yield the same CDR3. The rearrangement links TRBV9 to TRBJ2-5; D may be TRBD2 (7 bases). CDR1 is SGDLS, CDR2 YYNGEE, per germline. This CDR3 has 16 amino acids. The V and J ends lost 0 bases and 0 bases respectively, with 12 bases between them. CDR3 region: CASSVEGGDYQETQYF. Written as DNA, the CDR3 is TGTGCCAGCAGCGTAGAGGGGGGGGACTACCAAGAGACCCAGTACTTC.

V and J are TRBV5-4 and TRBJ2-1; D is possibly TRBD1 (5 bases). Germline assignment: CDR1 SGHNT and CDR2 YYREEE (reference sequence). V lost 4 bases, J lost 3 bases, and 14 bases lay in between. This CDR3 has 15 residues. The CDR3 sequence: CASSLDSNFYNEQFF. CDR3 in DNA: TGTGCCAGCAGCCTAGACAGTAACTTCTACAATGAGCAGTTCTTC.

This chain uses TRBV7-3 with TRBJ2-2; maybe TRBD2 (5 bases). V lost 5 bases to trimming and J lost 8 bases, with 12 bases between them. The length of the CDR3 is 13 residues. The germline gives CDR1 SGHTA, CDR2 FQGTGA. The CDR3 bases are TGTGCCAGCAGCCCTAAACGGGAAGGGGAGCTGTTTTTT. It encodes CASSPKREGELFF.

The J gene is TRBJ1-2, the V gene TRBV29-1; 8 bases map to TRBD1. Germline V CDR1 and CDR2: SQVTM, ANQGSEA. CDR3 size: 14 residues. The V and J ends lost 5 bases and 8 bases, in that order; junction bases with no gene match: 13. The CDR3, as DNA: TGCAGCGTTCTAGGACAGGGCTATGAAGACGGCTACACCTTC. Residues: CSVLGQGYEDGYTF.

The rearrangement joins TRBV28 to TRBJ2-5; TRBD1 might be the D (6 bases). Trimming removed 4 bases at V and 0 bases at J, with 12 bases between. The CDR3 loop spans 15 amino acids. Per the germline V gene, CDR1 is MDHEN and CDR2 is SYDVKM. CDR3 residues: CASSSWDTYQETQYF. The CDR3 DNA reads TGTGCCAGCAGTTCTTGGGACACCTACCAAGAGACCCAGTACTTC.

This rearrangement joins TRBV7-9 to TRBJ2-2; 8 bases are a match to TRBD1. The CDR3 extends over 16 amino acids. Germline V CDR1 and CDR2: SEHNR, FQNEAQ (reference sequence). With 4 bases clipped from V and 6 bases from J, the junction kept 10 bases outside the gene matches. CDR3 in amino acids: CASSSSDRVMSGELFF. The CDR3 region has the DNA TGTGCCAGCAGCTCGTCGGACAGGGTAATGTCCGGGGAGCTGTTTTTT.

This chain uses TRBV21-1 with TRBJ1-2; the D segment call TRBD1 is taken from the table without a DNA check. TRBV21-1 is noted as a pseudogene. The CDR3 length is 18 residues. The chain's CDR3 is CASSKRSGGVTLAYGYTF. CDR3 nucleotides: TGTGCCAGCAGCAAACGATCAGGGGGCGTTACTTTAGCCTATGGCTACACCTTC.

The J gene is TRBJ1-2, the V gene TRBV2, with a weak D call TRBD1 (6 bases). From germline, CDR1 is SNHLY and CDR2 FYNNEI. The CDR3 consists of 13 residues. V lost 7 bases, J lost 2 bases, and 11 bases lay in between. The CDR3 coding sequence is TGTGCCAGCATCTCTGGACAGAACTATGGCTACACCTTC. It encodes CASISGQNYGYTF.

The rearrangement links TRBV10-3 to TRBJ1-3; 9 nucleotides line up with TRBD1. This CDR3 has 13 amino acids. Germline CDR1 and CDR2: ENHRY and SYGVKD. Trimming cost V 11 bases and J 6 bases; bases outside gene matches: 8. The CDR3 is CASWTGAENTIYF. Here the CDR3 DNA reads TGTGCCTCCTGGACAGGGGCGGAAAACACCATATATTTT.

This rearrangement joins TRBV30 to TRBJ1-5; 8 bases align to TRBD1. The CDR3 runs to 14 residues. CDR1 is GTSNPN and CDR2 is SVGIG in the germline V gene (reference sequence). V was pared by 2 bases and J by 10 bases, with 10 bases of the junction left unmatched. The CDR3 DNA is TGTGCCTGGAGTAAAGGACAGGGATTTGATCCCCAGCATTTT. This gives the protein CAWSKGQGFDPQHF. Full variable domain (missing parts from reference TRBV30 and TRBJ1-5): SQTIHQWPATLVQPVGSPLSLECTVEGTSNPNLYWYRQAAGRGLQLLFYSVGIGQISSEVPQNLSASRPQDRQFILSSKKLLLSDSGFYLCAWSKGQGFDPQHFGDGTRLSIL.

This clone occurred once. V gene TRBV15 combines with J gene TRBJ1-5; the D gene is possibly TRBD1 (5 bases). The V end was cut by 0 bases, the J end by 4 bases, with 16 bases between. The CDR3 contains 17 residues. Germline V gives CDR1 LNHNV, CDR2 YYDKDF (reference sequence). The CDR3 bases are TGTGCCACCAGCAGAGATTGGGACGGGGGAAGGAATCAGCCCCAGCATTTT. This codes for CATSRDWDGGRNQPQHF.

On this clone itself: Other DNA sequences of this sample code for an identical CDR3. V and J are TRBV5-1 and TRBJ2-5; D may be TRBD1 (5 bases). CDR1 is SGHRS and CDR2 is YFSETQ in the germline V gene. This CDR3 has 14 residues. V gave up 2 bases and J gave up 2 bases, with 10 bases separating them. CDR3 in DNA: TGCGCCAGCAGCTTAGGGGTACTACAAGAGACCCAGTACTTC. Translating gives CASSLGVLQETQYF.

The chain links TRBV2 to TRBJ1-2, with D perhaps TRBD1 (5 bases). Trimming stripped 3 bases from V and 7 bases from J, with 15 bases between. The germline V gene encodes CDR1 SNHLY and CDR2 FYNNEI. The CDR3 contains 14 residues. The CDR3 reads CASSDGGSVRGYTF. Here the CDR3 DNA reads TGTGCCAGCAGTGATGGGGGGAGTGTCCGTGGCTACACCTTC. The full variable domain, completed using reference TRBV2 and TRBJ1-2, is EPEVTQTPSHQVTQMGQEVILRCVPISNHLYFYWYRQILGQKVEFLVSFYNNEISEKSEIFDDQFSVERPDGSNFTLKIRSTKLEDSAMYFCASSDGGSVRGYTFGSGTRLTVV.

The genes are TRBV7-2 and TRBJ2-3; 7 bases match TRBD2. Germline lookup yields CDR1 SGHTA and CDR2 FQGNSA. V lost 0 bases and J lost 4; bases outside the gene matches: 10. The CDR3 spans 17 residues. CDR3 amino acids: CASSLAPAGREPDTQYF. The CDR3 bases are TGTGCCAGCAGCTTAGCCCCCGCGGGGAGGGAACCAGATACGCAGTATTTT.

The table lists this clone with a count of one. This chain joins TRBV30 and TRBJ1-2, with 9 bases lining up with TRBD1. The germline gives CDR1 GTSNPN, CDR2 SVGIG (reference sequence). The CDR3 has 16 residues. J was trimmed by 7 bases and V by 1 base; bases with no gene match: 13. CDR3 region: CAWSALRWDRVFGYTF. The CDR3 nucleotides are TGTGCCTGGAGTGCCCTCAGGTGGGACAGGGTCTTTGGCTACACCTTC.

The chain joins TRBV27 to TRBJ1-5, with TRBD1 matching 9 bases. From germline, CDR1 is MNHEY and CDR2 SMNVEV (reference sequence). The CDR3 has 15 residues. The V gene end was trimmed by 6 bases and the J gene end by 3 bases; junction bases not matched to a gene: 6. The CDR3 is CASRRTGASNQPQHF. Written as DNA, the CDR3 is TGTGCCAGCAGGAGGACAGGGGCTTCCAATCAGCCCCAGCATTTT.

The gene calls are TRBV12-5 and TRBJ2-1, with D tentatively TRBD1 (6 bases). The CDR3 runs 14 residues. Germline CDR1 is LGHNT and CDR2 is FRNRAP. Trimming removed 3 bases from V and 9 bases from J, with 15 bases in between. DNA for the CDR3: TGTGCTAGTGGTTTCGGGCAGGGGACGGGTGAGCAGTTCTTC. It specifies CASGFGQGTGEQFF.

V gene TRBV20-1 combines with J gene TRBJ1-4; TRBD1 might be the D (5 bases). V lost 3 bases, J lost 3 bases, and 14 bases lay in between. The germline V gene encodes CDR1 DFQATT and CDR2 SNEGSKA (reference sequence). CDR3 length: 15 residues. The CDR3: CSASERQSANEKLFF. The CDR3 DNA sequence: TGCAGTGCTAGTGAAAGACAGAGCGCTAATGAAAAACTGTTTTTT.

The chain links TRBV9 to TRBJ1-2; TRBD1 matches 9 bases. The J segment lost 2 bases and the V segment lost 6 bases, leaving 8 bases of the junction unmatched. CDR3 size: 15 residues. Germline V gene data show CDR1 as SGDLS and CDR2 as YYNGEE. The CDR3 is CASTQQGASNYGYTF. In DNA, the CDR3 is TGTGCCAGCACCCAACAGGGGGCATCGAACTATGGCTACACCTTC.

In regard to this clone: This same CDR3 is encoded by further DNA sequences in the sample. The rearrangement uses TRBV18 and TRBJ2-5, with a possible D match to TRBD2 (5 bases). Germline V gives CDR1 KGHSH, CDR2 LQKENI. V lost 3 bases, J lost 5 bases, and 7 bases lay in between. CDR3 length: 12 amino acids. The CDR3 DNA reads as TGTGCCAGCTCACCCTCGGGGGAGACCCAGTACTTC. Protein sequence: CASSPSGETQYF.

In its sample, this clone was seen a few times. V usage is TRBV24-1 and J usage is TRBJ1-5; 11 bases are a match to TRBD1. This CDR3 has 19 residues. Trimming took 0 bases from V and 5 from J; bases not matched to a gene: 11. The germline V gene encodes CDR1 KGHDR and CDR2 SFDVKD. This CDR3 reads CATSDLPRTGGASYQPQHF. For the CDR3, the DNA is TGTGCCACCAGTGATTTGCCCCGGACAGGGGGCGCGTCCTATCAGCCCCAGCATTTT.

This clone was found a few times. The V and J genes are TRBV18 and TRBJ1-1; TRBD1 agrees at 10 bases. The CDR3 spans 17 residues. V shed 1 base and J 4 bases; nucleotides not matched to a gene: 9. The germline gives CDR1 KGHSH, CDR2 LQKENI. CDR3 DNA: TGTGCCAGCTCACCACTTGACAGGGGGCGCGGGAGCACTGAAGCTTTCTTT. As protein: CASSPLDRGRGSTEAFF.

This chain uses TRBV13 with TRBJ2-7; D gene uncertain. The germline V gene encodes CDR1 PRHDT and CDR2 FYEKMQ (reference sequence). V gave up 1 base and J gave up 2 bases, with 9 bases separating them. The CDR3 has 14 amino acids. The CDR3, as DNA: TGTGCCAGCAGCTTAGCGGGTTCCCCCTACGAGCAGTACTTC. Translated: CASSLAGSPYEQYF.

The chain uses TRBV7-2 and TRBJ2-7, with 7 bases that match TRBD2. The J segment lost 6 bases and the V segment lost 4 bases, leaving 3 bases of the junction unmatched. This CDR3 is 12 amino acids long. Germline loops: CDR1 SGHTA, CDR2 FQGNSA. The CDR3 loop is CASSSGGGEQYF. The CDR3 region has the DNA TGTGCCAGCAGCTCGGGCGGGGGCGAGCAGTACTTC.

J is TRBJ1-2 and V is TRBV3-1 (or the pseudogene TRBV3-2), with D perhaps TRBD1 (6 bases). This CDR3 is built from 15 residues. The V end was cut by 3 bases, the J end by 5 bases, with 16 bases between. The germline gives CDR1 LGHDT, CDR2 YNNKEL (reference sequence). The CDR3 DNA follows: TGTGCCAGCAGCCACCGGGACACCCGGGGATATGGCTACACCTTC. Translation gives CASSHRDTRGYGYTF.

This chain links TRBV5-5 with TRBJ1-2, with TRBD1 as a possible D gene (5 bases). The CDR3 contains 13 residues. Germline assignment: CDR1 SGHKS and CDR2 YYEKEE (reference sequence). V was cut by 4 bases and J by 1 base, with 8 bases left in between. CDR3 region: CASSPDSNYGYTF. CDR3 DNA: TGTGCCAGCAGCCCCGACAGTAACTATGGCTACACCTTC.

The CDR3 protein is CASSPLVGQGTNTGELFF. The CDR3 DNA sequence: TGTGCCAGCAGCCCCCTCGTCGGACAGGGCACGAACACCGGGGAGCTGTTTTTT. The chain carries TRBV7-9 and TRBJ2-2; 8 bases fit TRBD1. Germline loops: CDR1 SEHNR, CDR2 FQNEAQ (reference sequence). This CDR3 region has 18 residues. J gave up 0 bases and V 5 bases, and 11 bases lay outside the gene matches.

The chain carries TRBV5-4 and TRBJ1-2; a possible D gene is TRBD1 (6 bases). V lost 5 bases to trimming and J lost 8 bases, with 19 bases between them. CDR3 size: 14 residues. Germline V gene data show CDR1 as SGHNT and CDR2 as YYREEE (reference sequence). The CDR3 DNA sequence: TGTGCCAGCAGTCCCAAGGGGGGGAATTACGGCTACACCTTC. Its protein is CASSPKGGNYGYTF.

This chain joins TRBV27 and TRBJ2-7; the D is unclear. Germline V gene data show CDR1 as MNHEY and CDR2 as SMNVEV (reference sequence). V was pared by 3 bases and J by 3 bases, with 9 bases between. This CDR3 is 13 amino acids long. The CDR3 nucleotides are TGTGCCAGCAGTTTTCTCGGCGGCTACGAGCAGTACTTC. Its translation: CASSFLGGYEQYF.

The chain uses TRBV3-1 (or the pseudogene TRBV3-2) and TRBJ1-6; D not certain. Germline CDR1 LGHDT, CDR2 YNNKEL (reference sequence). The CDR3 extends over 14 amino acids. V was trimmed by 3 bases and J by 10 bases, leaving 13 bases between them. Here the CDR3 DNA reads TGTGCCAGCAGCCAGGGCCTCCACGACTCACCCCTCCACTTT. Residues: CASSQGLHDSPLHF.